The 10 T cell receptor beta chains given below trace back to one sample, sequenced in a study of T cells after yellow fever vaccination. TCRdb reprocessed the 5' RACE reads via MiXCR and lists one record per CDR3 protein. The table shows hundreds of thousands of distinct CDR3 sequences, with approximately 21% occurring only once. The sequences come from PBMCs, collected 15 days after the yellow fever booster vaccination. These receptor sequences come from a young man who received the YFV17D yellow fever vaccine.

This chain links TRBV6-1 with TRBJ2-2; 7 nucleotides agree with TRBD2. This CDR3 contains 14 residues. The germline CDR1 and CDR2 sequences are MNHNS and SASEGT. Trimming removed 6 bases from V and 1 base from J; junction bases left unmatched: 2. DNA for the CDR3: TGTGCCAGCAGAAAGCGGGAGAACACCGGGGAGCTGTTTTTT. Its translation is CASRKRENTGELFF.

A few counts support this clonotype. The chain uses TRBV20-1 and TRBJ1-2; D is ambiguous. V lost 3 bases to trimming and J lost 3 bases, with 8 bases between them. Germline loops: CDR1 DFQATT, CDR2 SNEGSKA (reference sequence). This CDR3 contains 12 residues. As DNA, the CDR3 is TGCAGTGCTAGTGACGGATACTATGGCTACACCTTC. Its translation is CSASDGYYGYTF.

This clonotype was seen only a few times. The rearrangement links TRBV7-9 to TRBJ2-1; the D gene could be TRBD1 or TRBD2 (5 bases each). The CDR3 length is 16 residues. Germline assignment: CDR1 SEHNR and CDR2 FQNEAQ (reference sequence). V lost 3 bases and J 8 bases, leaving 20 bases between the germline ends. The CDR3 DNA reads TGTGCCAGCAGCTTGGGTTGGGGGAAGTCGGTCGATGAGCAGTTCTTC. This sequence encodes CASSLGWGKSVDEQFF.

The chain carries TRBV27 and TRBJ2-6, with D perhaps matching TRBD1 (6 bases). Per germline, CDR1 MNHEY and CDR2 SMNVEV (reference sequence). The CDR3 is 15 residues long. Trimming left V 5 bases short and J 4 bases short, with 12 bases between. CDR3 nucleotides: TGTGCCAGCAGTCTCAGGGGTTTCGGGGCCAACGTCCTGACTTTC. The encoded protein is CASSLRGFGANVLTF.

The J gene is TRBJ2-7, the V gene TRBV6-2 or TRBV6-3; TRBD1 or TRBD2 may be the D gene (5 bases each). The CDR3 contains 16 residues. The germline gives CDR1 MNHEY, CDR2 SVGEGT. The V and J ends lost 7 bases and 0 bases respectively, with 19 bases between them. The DNA for the CDR3 is TGTGCCAGCACTACACCCGGGACCGAGAGCTCCTACGAGCAGTACTTC. It specifies CASTTPGTESSYEQYF.

This clonotype was seen more than once but under ten times. This chain connects TRBV9 to TRBJ2-7; D possibly corresponds to TRBD2 (6 bases). V was pared by 5 bases and J by 6 bases, with 12 bases between. The germline gives CDR1 SGDLS, CDR2 YYNGEE. CDR3 length equals 12 residues. For the CDR3, the DNA is TGTGCCAGCAGGGAGGGACCGTCCGAGCAGTACTTC. This codes for CASREGPSEQYF. Together with reference TRBV9 and TRBJ2-7, the CDR3 gives the full variable domain: DSGVTQTPKHLITATGQRVTLRCSPRSGDLSVYWYQQSLDQGLQFLIQYYNGEERAKGNILERFSAQQFPDLHSELNLSSLELGDSALYFCASREGPSEQYFGPGTRLTVT.

The CDR3 DNA is TGCGCCAGCAGCGGAAGCGACAGGGACTCGTCTGGGGCCAACGTCCTGACTTTC. This translates into CASSGSDRDSSGANVLTF. V and J are TRBV10-2 and TRBJ2-6; maybe TRBD1 (7 bases). Germline lookup yields CDR1 WSHSY and CDR2 SAAADI. The CDR3 consists of 18 residues. Trimming removed 6 bases from V and 1 base from J, with 19 bases in between.

This clonotype was seen many times. The rearrangement joins TRBV5-6 to TRBJ2-3; the match to TRBD2 covers 7 bases. Germline assignment: CDR1 SGHDT and CDR2 YYEEEE. The ends lost 1 base at V and 6 bases at J; junction bases unmatched: 11. The CDR3 has 16 amino acids. CDR3 DNA: TGTGCCAGCAGCTTGACGGGCGGGAGTCTGGCGGATACGCAGTATTTT. The encoded protein is CASSLTGGSLADTQYF.

The chain employs TRBV5-1 and TRBJ2-3; TRBD1 matches 9 bases. The length of the CDR3 is 15 residues. Germline assignment: CDR1 SGHRS and CDR2 YFSETQ. The trim removed 7 bases at V and 2 bases at J, leaving 8 bases unmatched. The CDR3 sequence: CASCLGQGHTDTQYF. The CDR3 coding sequence is TGCGCCAGCTGCCTGGGACAGGGACACACAGATACGCAGTATTTT.

V is TRBV7-9 and J is TRBJ1-1, with D unresolved. Between the trimmed V and J ends, which lost 4 bases and 1 base, there was a span of 7 bases. Germline assignment: CDR1 SEHNR and CDR2 FQNEAQ (reference sequence). The CDR3 is made up of 13 amino acids. The CDR3 reads CASSSEGNTEAFF. DNA of the CDR3: TGTGCCAGCAGCTCCGAGGGGAACACTGAAGCTTTCTTT.